This TCR beta chain derives from a study of T cells expressing NK-cell markers. Study-level background: The authors derived TCR beta repertoires from sorted CD3+CD56+NKG2C+, CD3+CD56+NKG2C- and CD3+CD56-NKG2C+ T cells. Sequenced donors, eight in total, included seven who were HCMV-seropositive and one who was seronegative.

TCRdb re-analyzed the 5' RACE reads; it lists each CDR3 protein once, without DNA. The specimen's table records approximately 170,000 distinct CDR3 sequences. The CDR3 contains 13 residues. Germline CDR1 and CDR2: MNHEY and SMNVEV (reference sequence). The clonotype comes from a man aged 18-70 years in good health. Sequenced sample: blood T cells: a sorted CD56 or NKG2C T cell subset, CD4+ or CD8+ T cells, or bulk PBMC T cells (not recorded which). The rearrangement links TRBV27 to TRBJ1-1. This CDR3 is CASSRGWGTEAFF.